The 14 T cell receptor beta chains below come from one sample, sequenced in a study of T cells after yellow fever vaccination. Each CDR3 protein is one row after TCRdb ran MiXCR on the 5' RACE reads. The table lists approximately 74,000 distinct CDR3 sequences, approximately 6.2% of them singletons. The material sequenced was CD4+ T cells sorted from PBMCs, taken around 14 days after the first yellow fever vaccination. The receptors originated from a man aged 18 to 29 who received the YFV17D yellow fever vaccine.

Ten or more counts support this clonotype. The V call is TRBV5-1, the J call TRBJ2-3; the D gene is possibly TRBD2 (6 bases). There are 15 residues in the CDR3. The germline CDR1 and CDR2 sequences are SGHRS and YFSETQ. Trimming stripped 4 bases from V and 1 base from J, with 13 bases between. CDR3 DNA sequence: TGCGCCAGCAGCGAGACTAGTATGGGCACAGATACGCAGTATTTT. Residues: CASSETSMGTDTQYF.

There are many counts of this clonotype. The chain couples TRBV24-1 to TRBJ2-1; TRBD1 aligns across 10 bases. Unmatched junction bases numbered 1, after V lost 7 bases and J lost 5 bases. The germline CDR1 and CDR2 sequences are KGHDR and SFDVKD. The CDR3 has 13 residues. The CDR3 region is CATRGTGDNEQFF. CDR3 coding DNA: TGTGCCACCAGGGGGACAGGGGACAATGAGCAGTTCTTC.

This clonotype was found many times. The V and J genes are TRBV5-6 and TRBJ2-5; the match to TRBD1 covers 8 bases. The germline gives CDR1 SGHDT, CDR2 YYEEEE. The CDR3 is made up of 15 amino acids. J gave up 4 bases and V 0 bases, and 5 bases lay outside the gene matches. This CDR3 is CASSLVSGGGETQYF. The CDR3 bases are TGTGCCAGCAGCTTGGTCTCAGGGGGCGGAGAGACCCAGTACTTC. The complete variable domain, with remaining parts taken from reference TRBV5-6 and TRBJ2-5, reads DAGVTQSPTHLIKTRGQQVTLRCSPKSGHDTVSWYQQALGQGPQFIFQYYEEEERQRGNFPDRFSGHQFPNYSSELNVNALLLGDSALYLCASSLVSGGGETQYFGPGTRLLVL.

This clonotype appeared many times. The CDR3 here is CASSFVAGEPNYGYTF. As DNA, the CDR3 is TGCGCCAGCAGCTTTGTTGCAGGGGAACCTAACTATGGCTACACCTTC. V is TRBV5-1 and J is TRBJ1-2; TRBD1 might be the D (6 bases). CDR3 size: 16 residues. Trimming shortened V by 2 bases and J by 0 bases, and 14 bases separated the two germline ends. Germline V lookup: CDR1 SGHRS, CDR2 YFSETQ. The entire variable domain, with the rest obtained from reference TRBV5-1 and TRBJ1-2, is as follows: KAGVTQTPRYLIKTRGQQVTLSCSPISGHRSVSWYQQTPGQGLQFLFEYFSETQRNKGNFPGRFSGRQFSNSRSEMNVSTLELGDSALYLCASSFVAGEPNYGYTFGSGTRLTVV.

This clonotype was seen ten or more times. The chain employs TRBV7-9 and TRBJ2-7; TRBD1 aligns across 8 bases. CDR1 is SEHNR and CDR2 is FQNEAQ in the germline V gene (reference sequence). V dropped 3 bases and J dropped 5; count of bases not matched to a gene: 6. This CDR3 region has 14 residues. CDR3 nucleotide sequence: TGTGCCAGCAGCTTCGGACAGGGAGTGGACGAGCAGTACTTC. Translated: CASSFGQGVDEQYF.

This clonotype has a count of ten or more. This rearrangement joins TRBV29-1 to TRBJ2-7; TRBD2 might be the D (5 bases). Germline CDR1 is SQVTM and CDR2 is ANQGSEA. The CDR3 has 14 amino acids. Trimming cost V 5 bases and J 5 bases, with 19 bases left between them. For the CDR3, the DNA is TGCAGCGTTAAAGGACTGGCGATCATCAACGAGCAGTACTTC. Protein sequence: CSVKGLAIINEQYF.

This clonotype was seen many times. The genes are TRBV4-1 and TRBJ2-7, with 7 bases identical to TRBD1. CDR3 length equals 17 residues. V trimming: 4 bases; J trimming: 6 bases; junction bases outside the gene matches: 18. CDR1 MGHRA and CDR2 YSYEKL come from the germline V gene. The CDR3 DNA reads as TGCGCCAGCAGCCCAGACAGGGTAGGGGCTGGGTTGCGCGAGCAGTACTTC. This translates into CASSPDRVGAGLREQYF.

This clonotype was observed at least ten times. This chain joins TRBV12-3 or TRBV12-4 and TRBJ1-3, with D hard to call. V lost 4 bases and J 3 bases, leaving 4 bases between the germline ends. CDR3 length: 12 amino acids. In DNA form, the CDR3 reads TGTGCCAGCAGTTCGGGTGGAAACACCATATATTTT. Translation: CASSSGGNTIYF.

This clonotype was recorded many times. The CDR3 DNA reads TGTGCCAGCAGGCAACAATCGGGACAGGGATACAATGAGCAGTTCTTC. Amino acid sequence: CASRQQSGQGYNEQFF. The rearrangement joins TRBV27 to TRBJ2-1, with 9 bases identical to TRBD1. Germline loops: CDR1 MNHEY, CDR2 SMNVEV (reference sequence). The CDR3 has 16 amino acids. V shed 6 bases and J 4 bases; nucleotides not matched to a gene: 10.

This clonotype showed up many times. The chain couples TRBV6-5 to TRBJ1-2; the D is unclear. Germline CDR1 is MNHEY and CDR2 is SVGAGI. Trimming cost V 6 bases and J 2 bases, with 10 bases left between them. The CDR3 loop spans 13 amino acids. CDR3 sequence: CASRLDRNYGYTF. CDR3 sequence (DNA): TGTGCCAGCAGGTTAGATCGAAACTATGGCTACACCTTC.

The sample holds many counts of this clonotype. The chain links TRBV12-3 or TRBV12-4 to TRBJ1-5; D perhaps matches TRBD1 (5 bases). This CDR3 has 14 amino acids. V was shortened by 7 bases and J by 3 bases, with 13 bases between the two germline ends. The CDR3 loop is CASTVGQFNQPQHF. The CDR3, as DNA: TGTGCCAGCACGGTGGGGCAGTTCAATCAGCCCCAGCATTTT.

This clonotype showed up many times. V gene TRBV27 combines with J gene TRBJ1-6; D not resolved. Trimming stripped 3 bases from V and 6 bases from J, with 0 bases between. Germline CDR1 and CDR2: MNHEY and SMNVEV (reference sequence). The CDR3 has 11 residues. CDR3 coding DNA: TGTGCCAGCAGTTTTAATTCACCCCTCCACTTT. It specifies CASSFNSPLHF.

This clonotype appeared many times. The chain has TRBV12-3 or TRBV12-4 and TRBJ2-2; TRBD1 matches at 8 bases. The J segment lost 2 bases and the V segment lost 0 bases, leaving 5 bases of the junction unmatched. The CDR3 spans 17 residues. In nucleotides, the CDR3 is TGTGCCAGCAGTTTAGCCCCGGGACAGGACAACACCGGGGAGCTGTTTTTT. Encoded protein: CASSLAPGQDNTGELFF.

This clonotype was recorded at least ten times. The chain combines TRBV18 with TRBJ2-7; D is ambiguous. CDR3 length: 13 amino acids. Germline V gene lookup returns CDR1 KGHSH and CDR2 LQKENI. The ends were cut back, 0 bases at V and 2 bases at J, with 5 bases in the middle. CDR3 sequence reads: CASSPPQTYEQYF. The CDR3 DNA reads as TGTGCCAGCTCACCACCACAGACCTACGAGCAGTACTTC.